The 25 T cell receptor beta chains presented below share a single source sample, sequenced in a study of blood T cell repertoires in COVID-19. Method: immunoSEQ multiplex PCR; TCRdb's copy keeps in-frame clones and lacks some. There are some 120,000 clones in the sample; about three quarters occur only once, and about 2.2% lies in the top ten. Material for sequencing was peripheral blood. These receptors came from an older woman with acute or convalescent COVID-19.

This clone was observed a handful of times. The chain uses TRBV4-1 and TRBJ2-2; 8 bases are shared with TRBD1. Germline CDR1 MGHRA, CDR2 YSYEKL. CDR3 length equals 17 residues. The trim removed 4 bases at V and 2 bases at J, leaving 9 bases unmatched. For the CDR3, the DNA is TGCGCCAGCAGCCGCAAGTTGGACAGGGAAAACACCGGGGAGCTGTTTTTT. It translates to CASSRKLDRENTGELFF.

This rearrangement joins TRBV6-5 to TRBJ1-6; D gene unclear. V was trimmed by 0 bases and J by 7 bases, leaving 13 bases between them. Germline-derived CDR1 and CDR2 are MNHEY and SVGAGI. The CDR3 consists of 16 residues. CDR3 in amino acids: CASSYSFLLKNSPLHF. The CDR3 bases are TGTGCCAGCAGTTACTCTTTTCTCCTAAAGAATTCACCCCTCCACTTT.

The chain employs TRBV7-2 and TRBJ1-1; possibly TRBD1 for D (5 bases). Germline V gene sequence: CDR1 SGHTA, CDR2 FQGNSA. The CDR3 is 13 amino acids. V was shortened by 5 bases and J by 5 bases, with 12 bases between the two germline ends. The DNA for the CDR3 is TGTGCCAGCAGCCCCGGGACTTTAACTGAAGCTTTCTTT. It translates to CASSPGTLTEAFF.

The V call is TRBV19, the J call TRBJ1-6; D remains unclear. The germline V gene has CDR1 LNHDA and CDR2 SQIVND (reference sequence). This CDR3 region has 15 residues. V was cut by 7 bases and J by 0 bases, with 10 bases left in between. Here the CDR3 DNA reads TGTGCCAGTACCGCACAGAGCTCCTATAATTCACCCCTCCACTTT. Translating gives CASTAQSSYNSPLHF.

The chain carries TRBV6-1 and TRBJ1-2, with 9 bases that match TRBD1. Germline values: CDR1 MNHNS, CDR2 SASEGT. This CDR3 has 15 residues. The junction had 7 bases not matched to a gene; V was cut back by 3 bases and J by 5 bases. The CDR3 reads CASSEGQGPIYGYTF. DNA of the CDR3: TGTGCCAGCAGTGAGGGACAGGGACCCATATATGGCTACACCTTC.

Here the CDR3 DNA reads TGTGCCAGCAGTTTCCAGGACTATGGCTACACCTTC. This encodes CASSFQDYGYTF. The chain combines TRBV12-3 or TRBV12-4 with TRBJ1-2; no clear D. Trimming left V 3 bases short and J 3 bases short, with 5 bases between. The CDR3 is 12 amino acids.

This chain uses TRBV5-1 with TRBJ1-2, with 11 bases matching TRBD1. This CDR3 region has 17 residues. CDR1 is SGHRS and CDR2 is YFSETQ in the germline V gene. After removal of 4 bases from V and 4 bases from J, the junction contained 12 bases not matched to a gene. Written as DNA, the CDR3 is TGCGCCAGCAGCACCCGGACAGGGGGCGCGTCCGTCTATGGCTACACCTTC. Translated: CASSTRTGGASVYGYTF.

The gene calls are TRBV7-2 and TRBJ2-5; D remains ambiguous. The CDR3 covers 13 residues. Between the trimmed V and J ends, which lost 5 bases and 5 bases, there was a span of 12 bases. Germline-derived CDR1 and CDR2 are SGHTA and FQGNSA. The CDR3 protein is CASSPHSWETQYF. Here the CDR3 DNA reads TGTGCCAGCAGCCCTCACAGCTGGGAGACCCAGTACTTC.

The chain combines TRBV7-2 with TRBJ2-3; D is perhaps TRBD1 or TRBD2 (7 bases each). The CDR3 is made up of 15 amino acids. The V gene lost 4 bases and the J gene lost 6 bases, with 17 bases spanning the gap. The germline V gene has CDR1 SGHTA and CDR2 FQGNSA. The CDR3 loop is CASSSAGQSFDTQYF. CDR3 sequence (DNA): TGTGCCAGCAGCTCAGCGGGACAGTCCTTCGATACGCAGTATTTT.

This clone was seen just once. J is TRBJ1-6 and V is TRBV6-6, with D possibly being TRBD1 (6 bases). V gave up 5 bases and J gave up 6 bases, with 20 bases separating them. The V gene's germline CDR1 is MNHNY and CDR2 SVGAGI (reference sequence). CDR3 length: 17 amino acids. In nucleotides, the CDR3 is TGTGCCAGCAGTCGTACCGGGGGGGGCCGGGGTAATTCACCCCTCCACTTT. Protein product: CASSRTGGGRGNSPLHF.

CDR3 coding DNA: TGTGCCAGCAGCCGTGAAGGGGATAACTATGGCTACACCTTC. This encodes CASSREGDNYGYTF. This chain uses TRBV7-8 with TRBJ1-2; maybe TRBD1 (5 bases). V dropped 5 bases and J dropped 1 base, with 11 bases sitting between them. CDR1 and CDR2 from the germline V gene are SGHVS and FQNEAQ. CDR3 size: 14 residues.

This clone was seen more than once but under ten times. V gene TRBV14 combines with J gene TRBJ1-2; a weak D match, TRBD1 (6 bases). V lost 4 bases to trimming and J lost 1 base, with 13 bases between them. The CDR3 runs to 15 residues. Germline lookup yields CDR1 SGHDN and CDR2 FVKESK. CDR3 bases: TGTGCCAGCAGCCGCGACAGGACCATTAACTATGGCTACACCTTC. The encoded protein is CASSRDRTINYGYTF.

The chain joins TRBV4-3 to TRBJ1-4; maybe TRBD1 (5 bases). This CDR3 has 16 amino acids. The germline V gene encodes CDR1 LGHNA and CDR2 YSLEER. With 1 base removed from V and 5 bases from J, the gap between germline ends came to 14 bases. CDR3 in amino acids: CASSQGERQGNEKLFF. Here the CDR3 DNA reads TGCGCCAGCAGCCAAGGCGAGCGTCAGGGAAATGAAAAACTGTTTTTT.

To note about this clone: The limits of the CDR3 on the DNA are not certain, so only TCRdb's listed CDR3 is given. The CDR3 protein is CASTSGQGYNEQFF. The genes are TRBV19 and TRBJ2-1; TRBD1 is taken as the D call from the table, unchecked against the DNA. In germline, CDR1 is LNHDA, CDR2 SQIVND (reference sequence). The CDR3 length equals 14 residues, ends included.

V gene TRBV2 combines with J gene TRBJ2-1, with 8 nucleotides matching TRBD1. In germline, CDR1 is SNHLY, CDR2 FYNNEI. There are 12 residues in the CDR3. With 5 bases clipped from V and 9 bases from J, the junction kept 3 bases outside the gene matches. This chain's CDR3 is CASSQGAVEQFF. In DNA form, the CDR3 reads TGTGCCAGCAGTCAGGGGGCGGTTGAGCAGTTCTTC.

DNA for the CDR3: TGTGCCAGCAGTGATAGAGGGGAAAAACTGTTTTTT. Translating it yields CASSDRGEKLFF. J is TRBJ1-4 and V is TRBV2; D is unresolved. This CDR3 has 12 residues. Germline V lookup: CDR1 SNHLY, CDR2 FYNNEI. Trimming removed 3 bases at V and 8 bases at J, with 7 bases between. Complete variable domain (other parts from reference TRBV2 and TRBJ1-4): EPEVTQTPSHQVTQMGQEVILRCVPISNHLYFYWYRQILGQKVEFLVSFYNNEISEKSEIFDDQFSVERPDGSNFTLKIRSTKLEDSAMYFCASSDRGEKLFFGSGTQLSVL.

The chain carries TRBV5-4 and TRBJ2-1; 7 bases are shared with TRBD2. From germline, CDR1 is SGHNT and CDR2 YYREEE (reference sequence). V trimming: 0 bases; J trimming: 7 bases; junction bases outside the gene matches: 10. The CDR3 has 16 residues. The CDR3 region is CASSLAPGGSGNEQFF. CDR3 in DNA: TGTGCCAGCAGCTTGGCCCCGGGCGGGAGTGGGAATGAGCAGTTCTTC.

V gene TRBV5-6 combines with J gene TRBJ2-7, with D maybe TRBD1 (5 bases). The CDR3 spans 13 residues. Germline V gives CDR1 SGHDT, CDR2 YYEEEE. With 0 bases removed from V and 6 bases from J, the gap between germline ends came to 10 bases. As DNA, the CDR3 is TGTGCCAGCAGCTTGGGCAGGGCTGGCGAGCAGTACTTC. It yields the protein CASSLGRAGEQYF.

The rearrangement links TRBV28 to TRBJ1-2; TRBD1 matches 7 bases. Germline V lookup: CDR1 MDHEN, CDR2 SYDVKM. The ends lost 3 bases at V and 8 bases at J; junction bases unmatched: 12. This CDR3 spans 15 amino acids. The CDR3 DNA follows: TGTGCCAGCAGTTTTAAGCTTGGGACAGTCCTCGGCTACACCTTC. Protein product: CASSFKLGTVLGYTF.

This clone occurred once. The CDR3 loop is CASSGPPKDTEAFF. The CDR3 bases are TGCGCCAGCAGTGGCCCCCCCAAAGACACTGAAGCTTTCTTT. The chain links TRBV5-1 to TRBJ1-1; D is unresolved. V gave up 5 bases and J gave up 3 bases, with 14 bases separating them. Germline CDR1 is SGHRS and CDR2 is YFSETQ. This CDR3 has 14 residues. Drawing the rest from reference TRBV5-1 and TRBJ1-1, the complete variable domain is KAGVTQTPRYLIKTRGQQVTLSCSPISGHRSVSWYQQTPGQGLQFLFEYFSETQRNKGNFPGRFSGRQFSNSRSEMNVSTLELGDSALYLCASSGPPKDTEAFFGQGTRLTVV.

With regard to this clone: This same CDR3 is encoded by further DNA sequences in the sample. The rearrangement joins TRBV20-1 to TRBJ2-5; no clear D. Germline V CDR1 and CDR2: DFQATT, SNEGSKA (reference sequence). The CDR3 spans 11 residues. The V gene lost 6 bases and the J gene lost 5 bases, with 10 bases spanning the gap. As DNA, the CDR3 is TGCAGTGCAGAGGATCGTGAGACCCAGTACTTC. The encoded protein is CSAEDRETQYF.

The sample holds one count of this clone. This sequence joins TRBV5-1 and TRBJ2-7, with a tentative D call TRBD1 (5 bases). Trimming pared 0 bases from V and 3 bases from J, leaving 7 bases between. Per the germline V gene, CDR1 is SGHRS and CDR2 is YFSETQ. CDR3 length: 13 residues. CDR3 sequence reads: CASSLVTGYEQYF. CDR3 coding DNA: TGCGCCAGCAGCTTGGTTACAGGCTACGAGCAGTACTTC. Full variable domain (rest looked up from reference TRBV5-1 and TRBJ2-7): KAGVTQTPRYLIKTRGQQVTLSCSPISGHRSVSWYQQTPGQGLQFLFEYFSETQRNKGNFPGRFSGRQFSNSRSEMNVSTLELGDSALYLCASSLVTGYEQYFGPGTRLTVT.

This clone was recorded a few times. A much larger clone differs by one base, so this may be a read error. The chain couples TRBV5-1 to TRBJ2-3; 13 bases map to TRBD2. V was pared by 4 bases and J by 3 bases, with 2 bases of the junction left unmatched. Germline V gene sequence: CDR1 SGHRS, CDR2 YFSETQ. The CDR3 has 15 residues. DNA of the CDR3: TGCGCCAGCAGCCTGACTAGCGGGAGGACAGATACGCAGTATTTT. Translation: CASSLTSGRTDTQYF.

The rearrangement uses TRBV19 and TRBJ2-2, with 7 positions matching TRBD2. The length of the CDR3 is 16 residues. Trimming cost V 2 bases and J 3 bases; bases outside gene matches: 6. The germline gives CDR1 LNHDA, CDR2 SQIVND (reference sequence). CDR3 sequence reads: CASSIRASGDTGELFF. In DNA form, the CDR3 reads TGTGCCAGTAGTATAAGGGCTAGCGGCGACACCGGGGAGCTGTTTTTT.

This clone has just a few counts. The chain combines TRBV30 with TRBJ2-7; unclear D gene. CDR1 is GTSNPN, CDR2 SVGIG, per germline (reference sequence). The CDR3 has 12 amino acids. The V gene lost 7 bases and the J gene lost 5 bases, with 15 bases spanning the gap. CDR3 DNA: TGTGCCTCCGGTGGCCGCCGGGACGAGCAGTACTTC. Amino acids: CASGGRRDEQYF.